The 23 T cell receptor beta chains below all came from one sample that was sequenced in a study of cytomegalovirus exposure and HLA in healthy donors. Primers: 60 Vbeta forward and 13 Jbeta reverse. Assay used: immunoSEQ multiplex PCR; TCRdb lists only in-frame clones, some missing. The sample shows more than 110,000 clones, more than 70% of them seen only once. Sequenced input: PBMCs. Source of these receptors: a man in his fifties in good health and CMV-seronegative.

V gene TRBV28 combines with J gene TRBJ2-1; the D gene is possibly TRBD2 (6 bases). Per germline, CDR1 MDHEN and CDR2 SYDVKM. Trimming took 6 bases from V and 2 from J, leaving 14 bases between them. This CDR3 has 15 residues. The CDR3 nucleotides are TGTGCCAGCAGAGCCCGGGACTTACCCTACAATGAGCAGTTCTTC. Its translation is CASRARDLPYNEQFF.

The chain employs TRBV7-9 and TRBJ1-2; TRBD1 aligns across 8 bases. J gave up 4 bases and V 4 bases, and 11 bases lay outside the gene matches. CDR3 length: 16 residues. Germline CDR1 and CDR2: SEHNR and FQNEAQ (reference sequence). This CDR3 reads CASSSTRADRGYGYTF. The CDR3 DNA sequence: TGTGCCAGCAGCTCCACAAGGGCTGACAGGGGCTATGGCTACACCTTC.

The CDR3 loop is CASSWTSEKFF. CDR3 bases: TGTGCCAGCAGCTGGACATCCGAGAAGTTCTTC. V gene TRBV5-6 combines with J gene TRBJ2-1; D possibly corresponds to TRBD1 (5 bases). Trimming took 3 bases from V and 14 from J, leaving 12 bases between them. CDR1 is SGHDT and CDR2 is YYEEEE in the germline V gene. This CDR3 has 11 residues.

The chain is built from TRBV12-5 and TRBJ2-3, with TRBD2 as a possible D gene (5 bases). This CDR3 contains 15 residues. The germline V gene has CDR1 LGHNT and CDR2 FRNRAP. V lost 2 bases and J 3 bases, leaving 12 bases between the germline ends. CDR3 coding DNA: TGTGCTAGTGGTTTGCTGACGGGCGGGACAGATACGCAGTATTTT. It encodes CASGLLTGGTDTQYF. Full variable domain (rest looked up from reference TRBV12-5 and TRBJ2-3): DARVTQTPRHKVTEMGQEVTMRCQPILGHNTVFWYRQTMMQGLELLAYFRNRAPLDDSGMPKDRFSAEMPDATLATLKIQPSEPRDSAVYFCASGLLTGGTDTQYFGPGTRLTVL.

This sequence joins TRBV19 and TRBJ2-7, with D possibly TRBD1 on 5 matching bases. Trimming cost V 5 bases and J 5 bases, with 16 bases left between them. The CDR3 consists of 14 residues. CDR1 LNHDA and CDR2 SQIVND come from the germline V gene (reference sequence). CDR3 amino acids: CASSFQGSSDEQYF. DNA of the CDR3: TGTGCCAGTAGTTTCCAGGGATCAAGTGACGAGCAGTACTTC.

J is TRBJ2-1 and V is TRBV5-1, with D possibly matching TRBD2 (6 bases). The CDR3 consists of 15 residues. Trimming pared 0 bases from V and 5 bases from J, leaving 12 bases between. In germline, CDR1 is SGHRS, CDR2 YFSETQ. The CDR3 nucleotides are TGCGCCAGCAGCTTGGAGGGACTCACGAACAATGAGCAGTTCTTC. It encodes CASSLEGLTNNEQFF.

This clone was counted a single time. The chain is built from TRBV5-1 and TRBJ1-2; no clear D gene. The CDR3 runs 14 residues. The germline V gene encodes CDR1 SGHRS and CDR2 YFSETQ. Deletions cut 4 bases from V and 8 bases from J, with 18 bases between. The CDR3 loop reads CASSPGRELKGYTF. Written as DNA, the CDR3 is TGCGCCAGCAGCCCGGGCCGGGAACTAAAAGGCTACACCTTC.

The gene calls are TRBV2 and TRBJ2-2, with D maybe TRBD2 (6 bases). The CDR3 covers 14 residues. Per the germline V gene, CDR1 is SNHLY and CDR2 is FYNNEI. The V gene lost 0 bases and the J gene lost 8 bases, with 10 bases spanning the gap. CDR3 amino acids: CASSEASRGGELFF. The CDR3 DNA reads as TGTGCCAGCAGTGAAGCGTCGCGGGGAGGGGAGCTGTTTTTT. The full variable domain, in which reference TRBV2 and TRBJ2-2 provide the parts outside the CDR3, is EPEVTQTPSHQVTQMGQEVILRCVPISNHLYFYWYRQILGQKVEFLVSFYNNEISEKSEIFDDQFSVERPDGSNFTLKIRSTKLEDSAMYFCASSEASRGGELFFGEGSRLTVL.

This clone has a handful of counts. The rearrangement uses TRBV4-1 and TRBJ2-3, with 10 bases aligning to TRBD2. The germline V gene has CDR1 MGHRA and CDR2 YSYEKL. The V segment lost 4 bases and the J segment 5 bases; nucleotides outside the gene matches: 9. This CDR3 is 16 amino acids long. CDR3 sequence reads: CASSPLAGVRGDTQYF. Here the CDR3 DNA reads TGCGCCAGCAGCCCCCTAGCGGGAGTGCGGGGAGATACGCAGTATTTT.

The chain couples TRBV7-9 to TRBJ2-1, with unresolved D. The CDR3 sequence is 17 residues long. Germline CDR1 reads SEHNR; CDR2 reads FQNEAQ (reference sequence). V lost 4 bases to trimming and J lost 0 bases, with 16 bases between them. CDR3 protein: CASSSSGGFGSYNEQFF. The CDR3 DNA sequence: TGTGCCAGCAGCTCCTCTGGCGGATTTGGCTCCTACAATGAGCAGTTCTTC.

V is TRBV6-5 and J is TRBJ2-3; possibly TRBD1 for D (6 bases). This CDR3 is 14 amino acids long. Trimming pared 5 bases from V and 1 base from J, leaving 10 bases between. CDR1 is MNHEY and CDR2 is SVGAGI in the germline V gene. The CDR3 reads CASSDRWRTDTQYF. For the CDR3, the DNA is TGTGCCAGCAGTGACAGGTGGCGCACAGATACGCAGTATTTT.

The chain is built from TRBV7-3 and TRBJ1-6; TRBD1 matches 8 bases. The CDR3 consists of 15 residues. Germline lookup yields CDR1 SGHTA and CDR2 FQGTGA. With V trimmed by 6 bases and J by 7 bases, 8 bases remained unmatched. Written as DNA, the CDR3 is TGTGCCAGCAGTCTAGACAGGGGTGGGAATTCACCCCTCCACTTT. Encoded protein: CASSLDRGGNSPLHF.

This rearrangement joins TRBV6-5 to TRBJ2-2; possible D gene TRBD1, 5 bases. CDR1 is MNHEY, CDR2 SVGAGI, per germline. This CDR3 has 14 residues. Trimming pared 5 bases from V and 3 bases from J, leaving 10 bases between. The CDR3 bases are TGTGCCAGCAGTCCCGCCAGGGACACCGGGGAGCTGTTTTTT. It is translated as CASSPARDTGELFF.

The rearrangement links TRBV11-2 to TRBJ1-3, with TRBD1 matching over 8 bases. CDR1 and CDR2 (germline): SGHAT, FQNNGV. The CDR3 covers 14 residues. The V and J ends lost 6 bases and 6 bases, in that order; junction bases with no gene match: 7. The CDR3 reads CASRPTGGANTIYF. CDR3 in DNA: TGTGCCAGCAGACCAACAGGGGGGGCAAACACCATATATTTT.

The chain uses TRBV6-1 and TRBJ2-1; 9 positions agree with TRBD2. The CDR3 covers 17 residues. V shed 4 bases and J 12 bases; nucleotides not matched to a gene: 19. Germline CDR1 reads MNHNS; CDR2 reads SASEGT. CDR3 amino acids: CASSVAGLAVIPWRQFF. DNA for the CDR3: TGTGCCAGCAGTGTCGCGGGACTAGCAGTCATCCCTTGGCGGCAGTTCTTC.

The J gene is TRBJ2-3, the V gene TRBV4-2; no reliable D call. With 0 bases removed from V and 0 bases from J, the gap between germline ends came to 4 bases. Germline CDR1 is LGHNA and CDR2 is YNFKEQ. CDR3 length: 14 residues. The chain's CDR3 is CASSQETSTDTQYF. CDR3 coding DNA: TGTGCCAGCAGCCAAGAGACTAGCACAGATACGCAGTATTTT.

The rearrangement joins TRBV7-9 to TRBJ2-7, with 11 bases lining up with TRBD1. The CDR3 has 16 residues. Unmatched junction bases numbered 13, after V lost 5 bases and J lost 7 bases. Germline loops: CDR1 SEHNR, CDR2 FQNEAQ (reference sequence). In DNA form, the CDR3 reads TGTGCCAGCAGCATGGGACAGGGGGAACCTACGCTAGAGCAGTACTTC. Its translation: CASSMGQGEPTLEQYF.

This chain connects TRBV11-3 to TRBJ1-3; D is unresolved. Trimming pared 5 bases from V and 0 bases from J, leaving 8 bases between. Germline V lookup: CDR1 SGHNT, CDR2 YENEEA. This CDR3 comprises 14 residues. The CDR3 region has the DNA TGTGCCAGCAGCCAACTTAGCTCTGGAAACACCATATATTTT. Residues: CASSQLSSGNTIYF.

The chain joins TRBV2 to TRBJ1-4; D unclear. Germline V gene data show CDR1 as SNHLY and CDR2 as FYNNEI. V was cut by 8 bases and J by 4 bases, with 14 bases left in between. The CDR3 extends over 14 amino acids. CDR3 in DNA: TGTGCCAGCGGCCTGGAGGGCATTAATGAAAAACTGTTTTTT. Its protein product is CASGLEGINEKLFF.

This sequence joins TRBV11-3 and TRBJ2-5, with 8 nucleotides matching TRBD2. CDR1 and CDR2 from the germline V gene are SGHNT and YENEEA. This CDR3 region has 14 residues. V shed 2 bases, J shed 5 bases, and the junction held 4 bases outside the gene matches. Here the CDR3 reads CASSLRGGSETQYF. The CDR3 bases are TGTGCCAGCAGCTTACGGGGGGGTTCGGAGACCCAGTACTTC.

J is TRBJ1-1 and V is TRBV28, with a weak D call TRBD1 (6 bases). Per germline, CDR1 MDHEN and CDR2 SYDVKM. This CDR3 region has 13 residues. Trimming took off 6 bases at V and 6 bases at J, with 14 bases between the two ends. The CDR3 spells CASSLKGGSEAFF. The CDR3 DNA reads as TGTGCCAGCAGCCTTAAGGGGGGGTCTGAAGCTTTCTTT. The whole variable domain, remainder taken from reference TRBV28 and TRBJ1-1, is DVKVTQSSRYLVKRTGEKVFLECVQDMDHENMFWYRQDPGLGLRLIYFSYDVKMKEKGDIPEGYSVSREKKERFSLILESASTNQTSMYLCASSLKGGSEAFFGQGTRLTVV.

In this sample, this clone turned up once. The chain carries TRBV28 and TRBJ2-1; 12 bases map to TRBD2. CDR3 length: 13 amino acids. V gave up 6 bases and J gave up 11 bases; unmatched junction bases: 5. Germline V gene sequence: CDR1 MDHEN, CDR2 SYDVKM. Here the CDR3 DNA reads TGTGCCAGCAGGCAGACTAGCGGGGGACAGCAGTTCTTC. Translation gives CASRQTSGGQQFF.

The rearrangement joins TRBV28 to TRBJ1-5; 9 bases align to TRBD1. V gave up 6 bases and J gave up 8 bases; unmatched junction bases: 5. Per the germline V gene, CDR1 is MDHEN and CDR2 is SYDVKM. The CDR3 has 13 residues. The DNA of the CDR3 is TGTGCCAGCAGGGGACAGGGAGGAGAGCCCCAGCATTTT. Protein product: CASRGQGGEPQHF.